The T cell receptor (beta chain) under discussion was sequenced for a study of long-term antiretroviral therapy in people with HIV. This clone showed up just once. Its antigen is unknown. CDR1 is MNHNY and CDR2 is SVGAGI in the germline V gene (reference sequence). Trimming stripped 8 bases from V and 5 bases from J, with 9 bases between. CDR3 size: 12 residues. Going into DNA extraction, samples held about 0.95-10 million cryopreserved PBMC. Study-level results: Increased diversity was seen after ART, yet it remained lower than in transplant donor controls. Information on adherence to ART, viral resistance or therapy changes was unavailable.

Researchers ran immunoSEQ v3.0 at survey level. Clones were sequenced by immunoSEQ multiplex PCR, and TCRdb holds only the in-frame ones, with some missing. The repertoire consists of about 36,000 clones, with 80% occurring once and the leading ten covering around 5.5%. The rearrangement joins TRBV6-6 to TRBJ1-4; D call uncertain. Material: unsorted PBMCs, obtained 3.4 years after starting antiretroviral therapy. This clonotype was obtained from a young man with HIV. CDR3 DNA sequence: TGTGCCAGCCGAGGATTCAATGAAAAACTGTTTTTT. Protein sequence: CASRGFNEKLFF.